This TCR beta chain emerged from a study of blood T cells in healthy people across ages. After removal of 1 base from V and 1 base from J, the junction contained 6 bases not matched to a gene. Germline V gives CDR1 LGHNT, CDR2 FRNRAP. This CDR3 is built from 17 residues. For the second PCR, which ran for 7 to 11 cycles, a sample-barcoded 5' primer and a J-beta primer mix were used. TCRdb re-derived calls from the 5' RACE reads in MiXCR, one entry per CDR3 protein. The sample lists 750,000 to 950,000 distinct CDR3 sequences; 53% were seen once. For this clonotype: Its specificity is unknown.

Study observations and caveats: Higher diversity, along with more naive CD4+ cells, distinguished long-lived donors from aged donors.

The sequence came from a man older than 75 in good health. What was sequenced was blood. This chain uses TRBV12-5 with TRBJ2-4, with 8 bases fitting TRBD1. CDR3: CASGLAQGADAKNIQYF. As DNA, the CDR3 is TGTGCTAGTGGTTTGGCCCAGGGGGCGGATGCCAAAAACATTCAGTACTTC.